This T cell receptor beta chain was captured by sequencing in a study of shared clonotypes between healthy human individuals. Assay: immunoSEQ multiplex PCR; the TCRdb copy retains only in-frame clones and omits some. Among about 1.4 million clones, more than 95% were seen once, and the ten largest hold roughly 1.2%. This clone showed up just once. Trimming removed 5 bases at V and 1 base at J, with 13 bases between. CDR3 length: 15 amino acids. Germline V lookup: CDR1 MDHEN, CDR2 SYDVKM. J is TRBJ2-3 and V is TRBV28; TRBD2 is a possible D gene (5 bases). Material: naive CD4+ T cells sorted from blood. Noted subset: CD45RA+ positively selected. The sequence was obtained from a man between 25 and 39 years old in good health. The CDR3 DNA follows: TGTGCCAGCAGTACGATAGGTAGCGGCACAGATACGCAGTATTTT. As protein: CASSTIGSGTDTQYF.